This TCR beta chain was recorded in a study of shared clonotypes between healthy human individuals. Study results and limitations: Among donors, clonotype sharing was expected to be affected by sequencing depth. Naive subsets typically showed greater estimated richness than memory subsets.

The naive CD8 fraction comprised CD45RO-negative cells positively selected for CCR7 and excluded terminally differentiated effector memory CD45RA+ cells. Source study methods: ImmunoSEQ yielded junction-only sequences lacking quality scores, so filtering differed. Generated by immunoSEQ multiplex PCR, the TCRdb table keeps only in-frame clones and is missing some. D and trimming were read from the DNA, whereas the V and J calls and clone size are those reported in that table. The sample holds about 1,800,000 clones, about 95% seen once. With regard to this clone: What it recognizes is unknown.

The CDR3 totals 15 residues. The germline gives CDR1 MGHRA, CDR2 YSYEKL. This sequence originates from a man between 18 and 29 years old in good health. The chain joins TRBV4-1 to TRBJ2-5; weak D call: TRBD2 (5 bases). The J call is doubtful: the DNA matches TRBJ2-7 better. Sequencing input: naive CD8+ T cells sorted from blood. The CDR3 DNA is TGCGCCAGCAGCCAAGTAACCGGGGTTCATCACGAGCAGTACTTC. Amino acids: CASSQVTGVHHEQYF.